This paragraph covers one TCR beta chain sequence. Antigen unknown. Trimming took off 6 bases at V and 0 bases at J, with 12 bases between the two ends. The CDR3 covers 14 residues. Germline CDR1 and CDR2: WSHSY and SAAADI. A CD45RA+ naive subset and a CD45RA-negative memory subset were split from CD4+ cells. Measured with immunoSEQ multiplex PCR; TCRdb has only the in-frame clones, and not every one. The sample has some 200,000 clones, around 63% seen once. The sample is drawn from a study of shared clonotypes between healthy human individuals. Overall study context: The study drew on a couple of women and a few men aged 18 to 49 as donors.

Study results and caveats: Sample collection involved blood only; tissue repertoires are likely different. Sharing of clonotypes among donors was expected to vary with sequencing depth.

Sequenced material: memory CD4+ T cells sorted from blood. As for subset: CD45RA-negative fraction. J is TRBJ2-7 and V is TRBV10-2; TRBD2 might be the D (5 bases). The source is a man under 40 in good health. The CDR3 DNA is TGCGCCAGCAGGGAGGCGGGCCTCTCCTACGAGCAGTACTTC. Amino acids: CASREAGLSYEQYF.